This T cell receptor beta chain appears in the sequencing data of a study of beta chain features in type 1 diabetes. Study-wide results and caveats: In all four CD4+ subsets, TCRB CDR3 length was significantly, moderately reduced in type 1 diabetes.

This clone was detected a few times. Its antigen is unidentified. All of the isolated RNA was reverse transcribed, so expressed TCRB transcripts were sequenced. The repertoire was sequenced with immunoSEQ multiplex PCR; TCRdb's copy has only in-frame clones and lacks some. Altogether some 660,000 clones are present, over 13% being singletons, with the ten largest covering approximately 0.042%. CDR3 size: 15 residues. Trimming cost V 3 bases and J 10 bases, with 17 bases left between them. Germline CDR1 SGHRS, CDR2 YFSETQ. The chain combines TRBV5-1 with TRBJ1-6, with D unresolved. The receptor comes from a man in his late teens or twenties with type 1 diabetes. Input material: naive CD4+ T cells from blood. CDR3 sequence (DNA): TGCGCCAGCAGCTCTTCCTTGACTGGGAACTCACCCCTCCACTTT. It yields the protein CASSSSLTGNSPLHF.